This T cell receptor (beta chain) derives from a study of T-cell memory formation after mild COVID-19. Study-level background: TCR clusters were mostly confined to one donor each.

By sample share, this clonotype is medium-sized. MiXCR was run by TCRdb on the 5' RACE reads, yielding one entry per CDR3 protein. The table shows 60,000 to 65,000 distinct CDR3 sequences, with about a tenth occurring only once. The TCR was taken from a man between 18 and 35 years old who had mild COVID-19 (a few samples of this study predate the infection). Cell type and time point are not known. The specimen sequenced was PBMCs or a T cell subset sorted from them (not recorded which).

CDR3 DNA sequence: TGCGCCAGCAGCTTGTGGGGTATCTCCTACAATGAGCAGTTCTTC. This gives the protein CASSLWGISYNEQFF. The chain combines TRBV5-1 with TRBJ2-1; no clear D. CDR3 length: 15 residues. V lost 1 base, J lost 0 bases, and 8 bases lay in between. Germline V gene data show CDR1 as SGHRS and CDR2 as YFSETQ. Complete variable domain (other parts from reference TRBV5-1 and TRBJ2-1): KAGVTQTPRYLIKTRGQQVTLSCSPISGHRSVSWYQQTPGQGLQFLFEYFSETQRNKGNFPGRFSGRQFSNSRSEMNVSTLELGDSALYLCASSLWGISYNEQFFGPGTRLTVL.